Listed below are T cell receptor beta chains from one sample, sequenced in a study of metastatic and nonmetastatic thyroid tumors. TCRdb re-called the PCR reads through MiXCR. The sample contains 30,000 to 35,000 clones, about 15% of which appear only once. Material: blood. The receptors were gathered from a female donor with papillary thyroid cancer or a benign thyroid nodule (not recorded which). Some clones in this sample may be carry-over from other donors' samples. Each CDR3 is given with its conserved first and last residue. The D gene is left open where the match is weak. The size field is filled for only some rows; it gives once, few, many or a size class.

DNA: TGCAGCGTTGAAGGCTATGGCTACACCTTC
CDR3: CSVEGYGYTF
D: -
size: many
J: TRBJ1-2
V: TRBV29-1

DNA: TGTGCCAGCAGTTACCCCCAACTAGGCACCTACGAGCAGTACTTC
CDR3: CASSYPQLGTYEQYF
D: -
size: medium-sized
J: TRBJ2-7
V: TRBV6-5

DNA: TGTGCCAGCAGCTTAGTCCGCGGGAGGATCACCGGGGAGCTGTTTTTT
CDR3: CASSLVRGRITGELFF
D: TRBD2
size: many
J: TRBJ2-2
V: TRBV7-2

DNA: TGTGCCAGCAGCCGGACAGGGGAATATGAGACCCAGTACTTC
CDR3: CASSRTGEYETQYF
D: TRBD1
size: many
J: TRBJ2-5
V: TRBV5-4

DNA: TGCAGTGCTAGAGATGGGAATACAGGGGCCCTCGAAGCTTTCTTT
CDR3: CSARDGNTGALEAFF
D: TRBD1
size: many
J: TRBJ1-1
V: TRBV20-1

DNA: TGTGCCAGTAGTATGGGGCACACCGGGGAGCTGTTTTTT
CDR3: CASSMGHTGELFF
D: -
size: large
J: TRBJ2-2
V: TRBV19

DNA: TGTGCCAGTAGCATAAATACGCTGGGAGAGACCCAGTACTTC
CDR3: CASSINTLGETQYF
D: -
size: -
J: TRBJ2-5
V: TRBV19

DNA: TGTGCCAGCAGCCCGTCAGGCAATAGGGATACGCAGTATTTT
CDR3: CASSPSGNRDTQYF
D: -
size: -
J: TRBJ2-3
V: TRBV6-2/TRBV6-3

DNA: TGTGCCTGGAGCCTAGGAGGTGGGGCCAACGCCCAGACTTTC
CDR3: CAWSLGGGANAQTF
D: -
size: -
J: TRBJ2-6
V: TRBV30

DNA: TGCAGTGCTAGAGGGGGGACTAGCGGGCCCTACGAGCAGTACTTC
CDR3: CSARGGTSGPYEQYF
D: TRBD2
size: many
J: TRBJ2-7
V: TRBV20-1

DNA: TGTGCCAGCAGCTTACAGGTAGAAGCTTTCTTT
CDR3: CASSLQVEAFF
D: -
size: many
J: TRBJ1-1
V: TRBV7-9

DNA: TGCGCCAGCAGCCAAGAAGGGAGTTCCTACGAGCAGTACTTC
CDR3: CASSQEGSSYEQYF
D: -
size: many
J: TRBJ2-7
V: TRBV4-3

DNA: TGTGCCAGCAGCTTGATGGGGAGAATGGACAATGAGCAGTTCTTC
CDR3: CASSLMGRMDNEQFF
D: -
size: many
J: TRBJ2-1
V: TRBV5-6

DNA: TGCAGTGCTAGAGGACTAGCGGGAGGACTGTACAATGAGCAGTTCTTC
CDR3: CSARGLAGGLYNEQFF
D: TRBD2
size: -
J: TRBJ2-1
V: TRBV20-1

DNA: TGTGCCAGCAGTTTGGGACAGGGCGAGCAGTACTTC
CDR3: CASSLGQGEQYF
D: TRBD1
size: medium-sized
J: TRBJ2-7
V: TRBV12-3/TRBV12-4

DNA: TGCGCCAGCAGCCAATCCACAGGGAAGGAGACCCAGTACTTC
CDR3: CASSQSTGKETQYF
D: -
size: many
J: TRBJ2-5
V: TRBV4-1

DNA: TGTGCCAGCAGCAAGGGACTAGCGGACACAGATACGCAGTATTTT
CDR3: CASSKGLADTDTQYF
D: TRBD2
size: many
J: TRBJ2-3
V: TRBV7-3

DNA: TGTGCCAGTAGTATCGGGGGCGGGGTGAAAACCAAAAACATTCAGTACTTC
CDR3: CASSIGGGVKTKNIQYF
D: -
size: many
J: TRBJ2-4
V: TRBV19

DNA: TGCGCCAGCAGCCAATTCGGCGGGACGAACACCGGGGAGCTGTTTTTT
CDR3: CASSQFGGTNTGELFF
D: -
size: -
J: TRBJ2-2
V: TRBV4-1

DNA: TGCGCCAGCAGCCTAATAGCGGGAGGGGCCTACGAGCAGTACTTC
CDR3: CASSLIAGGAYEQYF
D: TRBD2
size: many
J: TRBJ2-7
V: TRBV4-3

DNA: TGTGCCAGCAGTGATGGAGGGTCCACTGAAGCTTTCTTT
CDR3: CASSDGGSTEAFF
D: -
size: many
J: TRBJ1-1
V: TRBV6-1

DNA: TGTGCCAGCAGCTCCTACAGCGGAGAGCAGTTCTTC
CDR3: CASSSYSGEQFF
D: -
size: medium-sized
J: TRBJ2-1
V: TRBV7-2

DNA: TGCAGTGCTAGACAGGATAGCAATCAGCCCCAGCATTTT
CDR3: CSARQDSNQPQHF
D: -
size: many
J: TRBJ1-5
V: TRBV20-1

DNA: TGTGCCAGCAGTGATTCAGCACAGGGGGGTAGCAATCAGCCCCAGCATTTT
CDR3: CASSDSAQGGSNQPQHF
D: TRBD1
size: many
J: TRBJ1-5
V: TRBV6-1

DNA: TGTGCCAGTAGTATAGGGGGGGGGACCGCCGACTATGGCTACACCTTC
CDR3: CASSIGGGTADYGYTF
D: -
size: many
J: TRBJ1-2
V: TRBV19

DNA: TGTGCCAGCAGCACCAACTACAAGGAGCAGTTCTTC
CDR3: CASSTNYKEQFF
D: -
size: many
J: TRBJ2-1
V: TRBV9

DNA: TGCAGTGCTAGAGATGGCACCAGCTCCTATAATTCACCCCTCCACTTT
CDR3: CSARDGTSSYNSPLHF
D: -
size: -
J: TRBJ1-6
V: TRBV20-1

DNA: TGTGCCAGCAGCTTCGGACTAGCGGGAGATCAGTACTTC
CDR3: CASSFGLAGDQYF
D: TRBD2
size: many
J: TRBJ2-7
V: TRBV5-4

DNA: TGCAGCGTGGCTACTAGCGGGTACAGTGATACGCAGTATTTT
CDR3: CSVATSGYSDTQYF
D: TRBD2
size: many
J: TRBJ2-3
V: TRBV29-1

DNA: TGCAGTGCTAGTGGGGCTAGCGGGAAGGCGTTGAACAATGAGCAGTTCTTC
CDR3: CSASGASGKALNNEQFF
D: TRBD2
size: -
J: TRBJ2-1
V: TRBV20-1